This entry describes one T cell receptor (beta chain). No treatment of any kind had been given to any patient before thyroid surgery. In the authors' methods: Construction of a distant-metastasis classifier for papillary thyroid cancer relied on CDR3 differences across clinicopathological groups. MiXCR re-clonotyped the PCR reads for TCRdb. TCRdb's processing, not the authors' own work, is the source of the V and J calls. In the table there are about 20,000 clones, about a third of which are singletons. Trimming removed 5 bases at V and 8 bases at J, with 15 bases between. CDR3 size: 13 residues. The data are from a study of metastatic and nonmetastatic thyroid tumors. Overall study context: For malignant and benign thyroid patients, tumor or nodule tissue and blood were the sources whose repertoires were compared.

The source is a female donor with papillary thyroid cancer or a benign thyroid nodule (not recorded which). Some clones in this sample may be carry-over from other donors' samples. The sequenced sample was tumor tissue. V and J are TRBV12-3 or TRBV12-4 and TRBJ1-2, with D tentatively TRBD1 (5 bases). The CDR3 loop reads CASSPDTPQGYTF. The CDR3 DNA follows: TGTGCCAGCAGTCCGGACACTCCTCAGGGCTACACCTTC.